This TCR beta chain was sequenced in a study of blood T cell repertoires in COVID-19. At the level of the study: The samples span acute and convalescent COVID-19 from the United States, Italy and Spain. Sample material is recorded as cDNA or gDNA derived from T cells, B-cell-depleted T cells, or PBMCs.

From germline, CDR1 is SGHAT and CDR2 FQNNGV. This CDR3 comprises 13 residues. Trimming took 6 bases from V and 6 from J, leaving 15 bases between them. In the source study's methods: Using reference gene primer amplification, nucleated cell counts were estimated. The data were produced by immunoSEQ multiplex PCR, yet TCRdb's version contains in-frame clones alone and is incomplete. Clone size and V and J calls were adopted from that table, with D and trimming inferred from the DNA. The sample carries 120,000 or so clones, 85% to 90% recorded once. Sample: peripheral blood. V usage is TRBV11-2 and J usage is TRBJ2-7; perhaps TRBD2 as D (6 bases). The origin of this receptor is a man aged 50-59 years with acute or convalescent COVID-19. CDR3 sequence: CASRRRLGLEQYF. In nucleotides, the CDR3 is TGTGCCAGCAGGCGACGACTAGGTCTCGAGCAGTACTTC.